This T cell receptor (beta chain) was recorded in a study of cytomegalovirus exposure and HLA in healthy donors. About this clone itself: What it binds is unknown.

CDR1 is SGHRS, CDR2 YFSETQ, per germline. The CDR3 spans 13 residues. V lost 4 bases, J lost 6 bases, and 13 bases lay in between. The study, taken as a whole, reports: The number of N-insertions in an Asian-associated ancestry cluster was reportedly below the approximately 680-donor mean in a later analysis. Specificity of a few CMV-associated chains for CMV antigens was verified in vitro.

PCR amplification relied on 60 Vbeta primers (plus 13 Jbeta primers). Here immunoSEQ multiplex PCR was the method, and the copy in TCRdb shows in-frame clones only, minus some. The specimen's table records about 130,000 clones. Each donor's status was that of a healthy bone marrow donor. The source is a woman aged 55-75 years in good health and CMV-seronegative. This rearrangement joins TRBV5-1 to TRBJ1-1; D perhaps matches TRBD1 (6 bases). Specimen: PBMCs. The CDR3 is CASSPDSIAEAFF. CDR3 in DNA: TGCGCCAGCAGCCCGGACAGCATCGCTGAAGCTTTCTTT.